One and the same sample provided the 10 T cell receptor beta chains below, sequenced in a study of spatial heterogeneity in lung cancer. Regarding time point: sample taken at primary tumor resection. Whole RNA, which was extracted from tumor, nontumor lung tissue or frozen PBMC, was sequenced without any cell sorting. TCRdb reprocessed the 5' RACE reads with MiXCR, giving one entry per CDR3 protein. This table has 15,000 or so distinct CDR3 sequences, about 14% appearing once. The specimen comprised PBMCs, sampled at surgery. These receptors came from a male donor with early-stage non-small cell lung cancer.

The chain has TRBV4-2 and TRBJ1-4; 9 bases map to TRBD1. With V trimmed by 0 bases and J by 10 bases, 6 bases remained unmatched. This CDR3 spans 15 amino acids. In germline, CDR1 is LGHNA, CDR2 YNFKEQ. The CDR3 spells CASSQDWTGVGKLFF. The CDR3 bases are TGTGCCAGCAGCCAAGATTGGACAGGGGTTGGAAAACTGTTTTTT.

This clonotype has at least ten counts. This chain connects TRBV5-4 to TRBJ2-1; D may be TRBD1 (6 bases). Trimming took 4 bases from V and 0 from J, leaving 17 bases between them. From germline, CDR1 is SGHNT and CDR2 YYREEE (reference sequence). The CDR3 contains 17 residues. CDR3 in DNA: TGTGCCAGCAGCACGACTAAGGGGACAAGCTCCTACAATGAGCAGTTCTTC. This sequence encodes CASSTTKGTSSYNEQFF.

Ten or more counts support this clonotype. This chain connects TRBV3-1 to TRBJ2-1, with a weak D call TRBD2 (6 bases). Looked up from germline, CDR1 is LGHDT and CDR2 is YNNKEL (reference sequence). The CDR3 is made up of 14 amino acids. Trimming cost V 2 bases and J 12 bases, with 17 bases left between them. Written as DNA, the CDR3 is TGTGCCAGCAGCCAATTTTCCCGGGGGAGAGTGCAGTTCTTC. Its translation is CASSQFSRGRVQFF.

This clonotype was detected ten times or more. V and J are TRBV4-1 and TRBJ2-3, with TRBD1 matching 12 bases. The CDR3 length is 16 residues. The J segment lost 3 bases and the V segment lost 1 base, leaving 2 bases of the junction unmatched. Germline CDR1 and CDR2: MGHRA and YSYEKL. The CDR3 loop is CASSQAGQGATDTQYF. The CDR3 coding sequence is TGCGCCAGCAGCCAAGCGGGACAGGGGGCGACAGATACGCAGTATTTT.

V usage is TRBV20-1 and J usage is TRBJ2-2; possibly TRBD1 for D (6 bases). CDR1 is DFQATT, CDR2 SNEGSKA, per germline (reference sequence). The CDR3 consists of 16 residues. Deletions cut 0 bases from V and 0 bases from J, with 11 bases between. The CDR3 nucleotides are TGCAGTGCTAGAGATGGAGGACAGCCGAACACCGGGGAGCTGTTTTTT. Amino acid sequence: CSARDGGQPNTGELFF.

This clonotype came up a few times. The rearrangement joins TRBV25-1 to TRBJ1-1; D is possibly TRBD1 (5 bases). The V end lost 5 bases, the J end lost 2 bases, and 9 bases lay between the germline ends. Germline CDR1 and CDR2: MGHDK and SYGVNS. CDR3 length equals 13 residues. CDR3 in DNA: TGTGCCAGCAGTTTGACAGATAACACTGAAGCTTTCTTT. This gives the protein CASSLTDNTEAFF.

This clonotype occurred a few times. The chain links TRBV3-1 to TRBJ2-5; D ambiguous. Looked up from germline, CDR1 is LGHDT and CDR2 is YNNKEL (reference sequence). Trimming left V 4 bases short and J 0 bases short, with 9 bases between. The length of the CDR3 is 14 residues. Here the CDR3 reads CASSRLSDQETQYF. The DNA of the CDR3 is TGTGCCAGCAGCCGTCTATCAGACCAAGAGACCCAGTACTTC.

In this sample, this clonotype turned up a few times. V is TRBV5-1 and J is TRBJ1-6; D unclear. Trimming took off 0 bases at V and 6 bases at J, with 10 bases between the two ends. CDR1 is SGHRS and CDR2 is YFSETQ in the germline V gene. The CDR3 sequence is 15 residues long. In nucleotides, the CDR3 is TGCGCCAGCAGCTTGGGGCCAATCGGTAATTCACCCCTCCACTTT. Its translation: CASSLGPIGNSPLHF.

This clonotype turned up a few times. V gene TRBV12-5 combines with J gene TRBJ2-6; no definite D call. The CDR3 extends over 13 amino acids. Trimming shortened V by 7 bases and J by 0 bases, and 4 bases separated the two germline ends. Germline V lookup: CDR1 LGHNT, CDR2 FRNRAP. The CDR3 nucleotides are TGTGCTAGTGCCCCCTCTGGGGCCAACGTCCTGACTTTC. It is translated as CASAPSGANVLTF.

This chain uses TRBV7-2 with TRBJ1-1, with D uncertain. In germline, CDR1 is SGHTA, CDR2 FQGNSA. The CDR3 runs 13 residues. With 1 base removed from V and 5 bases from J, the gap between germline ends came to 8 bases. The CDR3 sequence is CASSLVHMTEAFF. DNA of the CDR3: TGTGCCAGCAGCTTAGTCCATATGACTGAAGCTTTCTTT.